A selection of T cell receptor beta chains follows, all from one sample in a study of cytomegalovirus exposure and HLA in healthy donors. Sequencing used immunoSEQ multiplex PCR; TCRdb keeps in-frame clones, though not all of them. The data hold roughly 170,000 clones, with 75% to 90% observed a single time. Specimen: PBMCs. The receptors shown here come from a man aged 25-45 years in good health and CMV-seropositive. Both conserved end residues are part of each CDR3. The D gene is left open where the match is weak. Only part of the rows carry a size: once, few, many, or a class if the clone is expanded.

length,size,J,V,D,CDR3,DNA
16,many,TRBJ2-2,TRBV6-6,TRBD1,CASSYGGQGWTGELFF,TGTGCCAGCAGTTACGGGGGACAGGGGTGGACCGGGGAGCTGTTTTTT
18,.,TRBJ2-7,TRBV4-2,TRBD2,CASSQDTSGGFNSYEQYF,TGTGCCAGCAGCCAAGATACTAGCGGGGGGTTCAATTCCTACGAGCAGTACTTC
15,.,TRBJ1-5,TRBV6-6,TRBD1,CASSYNRGGNQPQHF,TGTGCCAGCAGTTACAACAGGGGAGGCAATCAGCCCCAGCATTTT
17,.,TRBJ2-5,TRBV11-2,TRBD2,CASSLRGLAGRQETQYF,TGTGCCAGCAGCTTACGGGGACTAGCGGGACGCCAAGAGACCCAGTACTTC
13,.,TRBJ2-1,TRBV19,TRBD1,CASTGTAYNEQFF,TGTGCCAGTACGGGGACAGCCTACAATGAGCAGTTCTTC
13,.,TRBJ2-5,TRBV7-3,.,CASSLNSRGTQYF,TGTGCCAGCAGCTTAAACTCCCGGGGGACCCAGTACTTC
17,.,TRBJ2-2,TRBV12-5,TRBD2,CASGLLAGGARTGELFF,TGTGCTAGTGGTTTACTAGCCGGGGGGGCCCGCACCGGGGAGCTGTTTTTT
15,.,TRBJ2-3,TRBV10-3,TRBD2,CAISASGGASDTQYF,TGTGCCATCAGCGCGAGCGGGGGGGCATCAGATACGCAGTATTTT
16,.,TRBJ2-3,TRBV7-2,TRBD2,CASSLGPVLAGGTQYF,TGTGCCAGCAGCTTGGGGCCGGTACTAGCGGGGGGGACGCAGTATTTT
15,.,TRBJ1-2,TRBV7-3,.,CASSPGGSPNYGYTF,TGTGCCAGCAGCCCCGGCGGCAGTCCTAACTATGGCTACACCTTC
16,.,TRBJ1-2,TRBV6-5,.,CASSYAVGANTAGYTF,TGTGCCAGCAGTTACGCAGTTGGAGCGAACACCGCGGGCTACACCTTC
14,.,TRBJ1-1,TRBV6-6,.,CASSPRQVNTEAFF,TGTGCCAGCAGTCCCCGACAGGTGAACACTGAAGCTTTCTTT
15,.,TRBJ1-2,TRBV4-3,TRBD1,CASSPTGTGPSGYTF,TGCGCCAGCAGCCCTACCGGGACAGGCCCCTCGGGCTACACCTTC
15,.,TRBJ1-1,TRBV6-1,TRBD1,CASSPRQGWDTEAFF,TGTGCCAGCAGCCCTCGACAGGGTTGGGACACTGAAGCTTTCTTT
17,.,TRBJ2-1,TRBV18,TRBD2,CASSPPTSGRFVNEQFF,TGTGCCAGCTCACCACCGACTAGCGGGAGGTTCGTCAATGAGCAGTTCTTC
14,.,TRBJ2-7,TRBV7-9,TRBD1,CASSMTGSLYEQYF,TGTGCCAGCAGCATGACAGGGTCCCTATACGAGCAGTACTTC
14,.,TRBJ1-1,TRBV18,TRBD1,CASTSGTGGTEAFF,TGTGCCAGCACGTCCGGGACAGGGGGGACTGAAGCTTTCTTT
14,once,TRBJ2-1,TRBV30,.,CAWSRESKANEQFF,TGTGCCTGGAGTAGGGAGTCAAAGGCGAATGAGCAGTTCTTC
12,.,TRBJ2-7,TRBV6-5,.,CASSLTQPWQYF,TGTGCCAGCAGCTTAACACAGCCTTGGCAGTACTTC
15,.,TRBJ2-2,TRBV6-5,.,CASSYSNSLTGELFF,TGTGCCAGCAGTTACTCCAACAGTCTGACCGGGGAGCTGTTTTTT
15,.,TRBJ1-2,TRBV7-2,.,CASSITSGSGYGYTF,TGTGCCAGCAGCATTACATCCGGGAGCGGCTATGGCTACACCTTC
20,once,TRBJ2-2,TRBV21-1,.,CVSSTNRTSGRNGATGELFF,TGTGTCAGCAGCACCAACAGGACTAGCGGGAGGAATGGGGCGACCGGGGAGCTGTTTTTT
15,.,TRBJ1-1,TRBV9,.,CATERGGPWNTEAFF,TGTGCCACCGAGAGGGGGGGACCATGGAACACTGAAGCTTTCTTT
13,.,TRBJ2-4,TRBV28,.,CASSLGQTNIQYF,TGTGCCAGCAGTTTAGGGCAGACGAACATTCAGTACTTC
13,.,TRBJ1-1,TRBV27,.,CASSLSADTEAFF,TGTGCCAGCAGTTTAAGCGCGGATACTGAAGCTTTCTTT
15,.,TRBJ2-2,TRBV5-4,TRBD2,CASSLAGVVTGELFF,TGTGCCAGCAGCTTAGCGGGAGTAGTCACCGGGGAGCTGTTTTTT
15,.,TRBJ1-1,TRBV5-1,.,CASSPIQGSVTEAFF,TGCGCCAGCAGCCCAATTCAGGGTTCGGTCACTGAAGCTTTCTTT
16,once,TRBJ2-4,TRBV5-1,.,CASSLDVPGNQNIQYF,TGCGCCAGCAGCTTGGACGTCCCGGGGAATCAAAACATTCAGTACTTC
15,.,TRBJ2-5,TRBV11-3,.,CASSLEPQIQETQYF,TGTGCCAGCAGCTTAGAACCGCAGATACAAGAGACCCAGTACTTC
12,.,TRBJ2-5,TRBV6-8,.,CASQRVEETQYF,TGTGCCAGCCAGAGGGTGGAAGAGACCCAGTACTTC
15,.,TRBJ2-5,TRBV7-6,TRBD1,CASSRPQGGQETQYF,TGTGCCAGCAGCCGTCCACAGGGGGGCCAAGAGACCCAGTACTTC
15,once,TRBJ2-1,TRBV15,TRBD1,CATTRGGTGGNEQFF,TGTGCCACCACTAGGGGCGGGACAGGGGGTAATGAGCAGTTCTTC
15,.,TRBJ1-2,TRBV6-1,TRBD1,CASSSWTGAGYGYTF,TGTGCCAGCAGTTCCTGGACAGGGGCTGGCTATGGCTACACCTTC